The next 17 T cell receptor beta chains were all read from a single sample in a study of cytomegalovirus exposure and HLA in healthy donors. A multiplex PCR was run with 60 Vbeta primers and 13 Jbeta primers. Only in-frame clones appear in the TCRdb table, and some are missing; sequencing was by immunoSEQ multiplex PCR. This sample carries more than 100,000 clones, 75% to 85% of them seen once, and the ten largest clones take 1%. The source material was PBMCs. All receptors come from a man aged 40-50 years in good health and CMV-seronegative.

This clone came up once. The rearrangement joins TRBV10-3 to TRBJ1-2, with D tentatively TRBD1 (5 bases). V lost 2 bases to trimming and J lost 4 bases, with 8 bases between them. This CDR3 is built from 13 residues. From germline, CDR1 is ENHRY and CDR2 SYGVKD. CDR3 sequence reads: CAISETGPYGYTF. CDR3 DNA sequence: TGTGCCATCAGTGAGACAGGACCCTATGGCTACACCTTC.

V and J are TRBV5-4 and TRBJ1-2; weak D call: TRBD1 (6 bases). This CDR3 has 15 amino acids. Germline V gives CDR1 SGHNT, CDR2 YYREEE (reference sequence). Trimming took 2 bases from V and 6 from J, leaving 17 bases between them. CDR3 DNA: TGTGCCAGCAGCTTAGAAACAGGGCTGGAGAATGGCTACACCTTC. Translating gives CASSLETGLENGYTF.

The CDR3 is CASIDQTSLRIGGLQPQHF. The CDR3 region has the DNA TGTGCCAGCATTGATCAGACGTCCCTGAGGATTGGAGGGCTTCAGCCCCAGCATTTT. The chain links TRBV6-1 to TRBJ1-5; D unclear. The CDR3 loop spans 19 amino acids. Trimming removed 7 bases at V and 6 bases at J, with 31 bases between. The V gene's germline CDR1 is MNHNS and CDR2 SASEGT.

This sequence joins TRBV6-1 and TRBJ1-5; D may be TRBD1 (5 bases). The V gene lost 8 bases and the J gene lost 4 bases, with 12 bases spanning the gap. Germline loops: CDR1 MNHNS, CDR2 SASEGT. The CDR3 is 13 residues long. CDR3 protein: CASSREDNQPQHF. In DNA form, the CDR3 reads TGTGCCAGCTCCAGGGAGGATAATCAGCCCCAGCATTTT.

The CDR3 here is CATSRDGRGETQYF. The CDR3, as DNA: TGTGCCACCAGCAGAGATGGCAGGGGAGAGACCCAGTACTTC. The V gene is TRBV15, the J gene TRBJ2-5; possibly TRBD1 for D (6 bases). The germline V gene has CDR1 LNHNV and CDR2 YYDKDF (reference sequence). The CDR3 runs to 14 residues. V lost 0 bases and J 4 bases, leaving 9 bases between the germline ends.

V is TRBV19 and J is TRBJ2-5; 8 bases fit TRBD1. Trimming at V came to 7 bases and at J to 1 base, leaving 11 bases not matched to a gene. Per the germline V gene, CDR1 is LNHDA and CDR2 is SQIVND (reference sequence). CDR3 length: 16 amino acids. The CDR3: CASIHPGGEPQETQYF. CDR3 bases: TGTGCCAGTATCCACCCAGGGGGCGAACCCCAAGAGACCCAGTACTTC.

The chain combines TRBV5-6 with TRBJ2-2, with 15 bases fitting TRBD2. CDR3 length equals 18 residues. The germline CDR1 and CDR2 sequences are SGHDT and YYEEEE. The ends lost 4 bases at V and 3 bases at J; junction bases unmatched: 7. CDR3 loop: CASSPGLAGGRDTGELFF. The CDR3, as DNA: TGTGCCAGCAGCCCTGGACTAGCGGGGGGGCGGGACACCGGGGAGCTGTTTTTT.

This chain connects TRBV2 to TRBJ2-7, with D hard to call. The CDR3 totals 12 residues. Trimming cost V 10 bases and J 7 bases, with 17 bases left between them. Germline V lookup: CDR1 SNHLY, CDR2 FYNNEI. The CDR3 reads CATRSDVEEQYF. The CDR3 nucleotides read TGTGCCACCCGCTCGGATGTGGAGGAGCAGTACTTC.

This chain links TRBV7-9 with TRBJ2-7; 7 positions agree with TRBD1. Germline trimming cut 5 bases from V and 3 bases from J; bases unmatched to any gene: 10. Germline loops: CDR1 SEHNR, CDR2 FQNEAQ (reference sequence). The CDR3 extends over 15 amino acids. Here the CDR3 reads CASSPRTGYSYEQYF. CDR3 nucleotides: TGTGCCAGCAGCCCCCGGACAGGTTACAGCTACGAGCAGTACTTC.

V gene TRBV7-2 combines with J gene TRBJ2-7, with 14 bases that match TRBD2. The ends lost 1 base at V and 4 bases at J; junction bases unmatched: 3. This CDR3 spans 16 amino acids. The germline CDR1 and CDR2 sequences are SGHTA and FQGNSA. The CDR3 is CASSLDGTSGGYEQYF. Here the CDR3 DNA reads TGTGCCAGCAGCTTAGACGGGACTAGCGGGGGTTACGAGCAGTACTTC.

The rearrangement uses TRBV27 and TRBJ1-5; weak D call: TRBD1 (6 bases). This CDR3 region has 14 residues. The ends were cut back, 5 bases at V and 2 bases at J, with 10 bases in the middle. CDR1 and CDR2 (germline): MNHEY, SMNVEV (reference sequence). CDR3 DNA sequence: TGTGCCAGCAGTCCAAACAGGGGCAATCAGCCCCAGCATTTT. Protein: CASSPNRGNQPQHF.

As to this clone: Other DNA sequences in this specimen translate into the identical CDR3. CDR3 DNA sequence: TGCGCCAGCAGCTTGGGTGGAGGCTATGGCTACACCTTC. This encodes CASSLGGGYGYTF. The V and J genes are TRBV5-1 and TRBJ1-2, with D unclear. The V and J ends lost 0 bases and 4 bases respectively, with 7 bases between them. Germline loops: CDR1 SGHRS, CDR2 YFSETQ. The CDR3 has 13 amino acids.

The J gene is TRBJ2-2, the V gene TRBV30; possible D gene TRBD1, 5 bases. This CDR3 spans 14 amino acids. V lost 3 bases, J lost 6 bases, and 14 bases lay in between. The V gene's germline CDR1 is GTSNPN and CDR2 SVGIG (reference sequence). The CDR3 sequence is CAWRRGSLPGELFF. CDR3 coding DNA: TGTGCCTGGAGAAGGGGCTCGCTTCCCGGGGAGCTGTTTTTT.

The gene calls are TRBV27 and TRBJ2-3, with 7 nucleotides matching TRBD1. CDR3 length: 13 amino acids. From germline, CDR1 is MNHEY and CDR2 SMNVEV (reference sequence). V shed 8 bases, J shed 3 bases, and the junction held 5 bases outside the gene matches. The CDR3 DNA sequence: TGTGCCAGCGAAGACAGGGCGACAGATACGCAGTATTTT. Amino acids: CASEDRATDTQYF.

The CDR3 DNA sequence: TGTGCCAGCAGTGCTCCCCGGGGGTTTTCCTATGGCTACACCTTC. This sequence encodes CASSAPRGFSYGYTF. The genes are TRBV6-1 and TRBJ1-2; possible D gene TRBD1, 5 bases. The CDR3 spans 15 residues. The germline V gene encodes CDR1 MNHNS and CDR2 SASEGT. Trimming took 4 bases from V and 4 from J, leaving 16 bases between them.

This chain uses TRBV7-9 with TRBJ2-7; D is perhaps TRBD2 (6 bases). V was clipped by 1 base and J by 5 bases, with 24 bases between them. This CDR3 region has 18 residues. CDR1 is SEHNR and CDR2 is FQNEAQ in the germline V gene (reference sequence). This CDR3 reads CASSLGVKYSGEFDEQYF. The CDR3 coding sequence is TGTGCCAGCAGCTTAGGAGTGAAGTATTCGGGGGAATTCGACGAGCAGTACTTC.

The gene calls are TRBV7-9 and TRBJ2-1; possible D gene TRBD2, 8 bases. Trimming shortened V by 4 bases and J by 8 bases, and 18 bases separated the two germline ends. Germline CDR1 and CDR2: SEHNR and FQNEAQ (reference sequence). The CDR3 spans 15 residues. CDR3 region: CASSWRGDRRDEQFF. The CDR3 DNA reads TGTGCCAGCAGCTGGCGGGGGGACAGAAGGGATGAGCAGTTCTTC.